This passage covers 2 T cell receptor beta chains from one sample sequenced in a study of a mutant IDH1 vaccine in newly diagnosed glioma. For these TCRs, the target antigens are not known. The assay was immunoSEQ multiplex PCR, and TCRdb's table has in-frame clones only and misses some. This table has about 53,000 clones, around 80% appearing once. Time point described: week 5, during vaccination. In the vaccine, a single dose held 300 ug of the mutant IDH1 20-mer peptide, along with topical imiquimod. Sequencing was performed on PBMCs, taken from a glioma patient whose treatment included an IDH1 peptide vaccine. The receptors originated from a woman in her fifties or sixties with glioma.

This clone was observed once. The chain is built from TRBV7-2 and TRBJ1-5; 7 nucleotides match TRBD1. From germline, CDR1 is SGHTA and CDR2 FQGNSA. The CDR3 has 14 amino acids. After removal of 5 bases from V and 3 bases from J, the junction contained 4 bases not matched to a gene. The CDR3 nucleotides are TGTGCCAGCAGCCGGGGACAGCACAATCAGCCCCAGCATTTT. It codes for CASSRGQHNQPQHF.

The V and J genes are TRBV28 and TRBJ2-7; 9 nucleotides agree with TRBD1. This CDR3 is 13 amino acids long. With V trimmed by 9 bases and J by 5 bases, 8 bases remained unmatched. Germline loops: CDR1 MDHEN, CDR2 SYDVKM. CDR3 nucleotides: TGTGCCAGTGTGGGGACAGGGCCCGACGAGCAGTACTTC. Its translation is CASVGTGPDEQYF.